Listed below are T cell receptor beta chains from one sample, sequenced in a study of blood T cell repertoires in COVID-19. Method: immunoSEQ multiplex PCR; TCRdb's copy keeps in-frame clones and lacks some. The sample contains about 220,000 clones, approximately 83% of which appear only once. Sequencing used peripheral blood. The receptors here all came from a woman in her twenties or thirties who had recovered from COVID-19. Each CDR3 is given with its conserved first and last residue. A D gene is named only where the DNA matches it firmly. Not every row has a clone size; where given, it reads once, few, many or a size class.

CDR3	DNA	size	D	V	J
CASSRSSTSRVPPYNEQFF	TGTGCCAGCAGTCGCTCCTCGACTAGTCGGGTACCTCCCTACAATGAGCAGTTCTTC	once	.	TRBV6-8	TRBJ2-1
CASSPPTGMNTEAFF	TGTGCCAGCAGTCCTCCGACAGGGATGAACACTGAAGCTTTCTTT	.	TRBD1	TRBV28	TRBJ1-1
CASMDRGENTGELFF	TGTGCCAGCATGGACAGGGGGGAGAACACCGGGGAGCTGTTTTTT	.	TRBD1	TRBV27	TRBJ2-2
CATSDLTANYGYTF	TGTGCCACCAGTGATTTGACTGCTAACTATGGCTACACCTTC	.	.	TRBV24-1	TRBJ1-2
CASMELADHNEQFF	TGCGCCAGCATGGAACTAGCGGACCACAATGAGCAGTTCTTC	once	TRBD2	TRBV5-1	TRBJ2-1
CSVDPSSSAENYNSPLHF	TGCAGCGTTGACCCATCGTCATCCGCGGAAAACTATAATTCACCCCTCCACTTT	once	.	TRBV29-1	TRBJ1-6
CASTKGLGDNEQFF	TGTGCCAGCACCAAGGGACTGGGCGACAATGAGCAGTTCTTC	.	.	TRBV9	TRBJ2-1
CASSPLAVSYNEQFF	TGTGCCAGCAGTCCACTAGCGGTGTCCTACAATGAGCAGTTCTTC	many	TRBD2	TRBV27	TRBJ2-1
CAWRIQGGTYEQYF	TGTGCCTGGAGAATACAGGGGGGCACCTACGAGCAGTACTTC	few	TRBD1	TRBV30	TRBJ2-7
CASSQGDTTYGYTF	TGTGCCAGCAGCCAAGGAGACACAACCTATGGCTACACCTTC	.	.	TRBV3-1/TRBV3-2	TRBJ1-2
CASSLRGDTEAFF	TGTGCCAGCAGTTTACGGGGTGACACTGAAGCTTTCTTT	.	.	TRBV12-3/TRBV12-4	TRBJ1-1
CASSGETGRLKRTQYF	TGTGCCAGCAGTGGGGAGACAGGCAGACTCAAACGGACCCAGTACTTC	.	.	TRBV28	TRBJ2-5
CASSPRERGEQYF	TGTGCCAGCAGTCCGCGGGAGCGGGGGGAGCAGTACTTC	.	TRBD2	TRBV28	TRBJ2-7
CASSLREINEQFF	TGTGCCAGCAGCTTGCGGGAAATCAATGAGCAGTTCTTC	.	.	TRBV5-6	TRBJ2-1
CASSLAYQPQHF	TGTGCCAGCAGTTTAGCGTATCAGCCCCAGCATTTT	few	.	TRBV28	TRBJ1-5
CASSLSSGENYNEQFF	TGTGCCAGCAGTCTTTCGAGCGGGGAAAATTACAATGAGCAGTTCTTC	.	TRBD2	TRBV13	TRBJ2-1
CASTRGYISDLGGYTF	TGTGCCAGTACTAGGGGCTACATCTCGGATCTGGGCGGCTACACCTTC	.	.	TRBV19	TRBJ1-2
CASSPRLAGGGHSYNEQFF	TGTGCCAGCAGCCCTCGGCTAGCGGGAGGAGGCCACTCCTACAATGAGCAGTTCTTC	.	TRBD2	TRBV11-2	TRBJ2-1
CASSISGTFGLAKNIQYF	TGTGCCAGTAGTATATCCGGGACATTTGGACTAGCCAAAAACATTCAGTACTTC	.	.	TRBV19	TRBJ2-4
CASSAGRGPYEQYF	TGTGCCAGCAGTGCGGGACGGGGACCCTACGAGCAGTACTTC	.	.	TRBV13	TRBJ2-7
CASSVGAGGGEQFF	TGTGCCAGCAGCGTAGGAGCGGGAGGAGGGGAGCAGTTCTTC	.	TRBD2	TRBV9	TRBJ2-1
CASSIGQGATYEQYF	TGTGCCAGCAGCATAGGACAGGGGGCGACCTACGAGCAGTACTTC	.	TRBD1	TRBV11-2	TRBJ2-7
CASSFGGSGFIQETQYF	TGCGCCAGCAGCTTCGGTGGTAGCGGGTTCATCCAAGAGACCCAGTACTTC	.	TRBD2	TRBV5-1	TRBJ2-5
CASNLIDRGHGYTF	TGTGCCAGTAACCTTATAGACAGGGGGCACGGCTACACCTTC	.	TRBD1	TRBV19	TRBJ1-2
CASSLRVTYEQYF	TGTGCCAGCAGCTTAAGAGTAACCTACGAGCAGTACTTC	.	.	TRBV7-2	TRBJ2-7
CSVAGEGPETQYF	TGCAGCGTTGCCGGGGAGGGGCCGGAGACCCAGTACTTC	once	TRBD2	TRBV29-1	TRBJ2-5
CASSLPGYEQYF	TGTGCCAGCAGTCTCCCGGGCTACGAGCAGTACTTC	.	.	TRBV28	TRBJ2-7
CASSYWGQFHEQFF	TGTGCCAGCAGTTACTGGGGACAGTTCCATGAGCAGTTCTTC	.	TRBD1	TRBV6-2/TRBV6-3	TRBJ2-1
CASRRAGGPYEQYF	TGTGCCAGCAGGCGAGCGGGAGGGCCCTACGAGCAGTACTTC	.	TRBD2	TRBV5-6	TRBJ2-7
CASISGPYNQPQHF	TGTGCCAGCATTTCAGGGCCCTACAATCAGCCCCAGCATTTT	.	.	TRBV6-5	TRBJ1-5
CASTPTSGSGNEQFF	TGCGCCAGCACCCCGACTAGCGGGAGTGGAAATGAGCAGTTCTTC	.	TRBD2	TRBV5-1	TRBJ2-1
CASSLSPGETEAFF	TGTGCCAGCAGCTTGAGTCCGGGGGAGACTGAAGCTTTCTTT	.	.	TRBV5-5	TRBJ1-1
CASSLREGPGHVNQPQHF	TGTGCCAGCAGCTTAAGGGAGGGGCCGGGACACGTCAATCAGCCCCAGCATTTT	.	.	TRBV7-3	TRBJ1-5
CASSARSNQPQHF	TGCGCCAGCAGTGCCAGGAGCAATCAGCCCCAGCATTTT	.	.	TRBV10-1	TRBJ1-5
CASSQDQGDNYGYTF	TGTGCCAGCAGCCAAGATCAAGGAGATAACTATGGCTACACCTTC	.	.	TRBV3-1/TRBV3-2	TRBJ1-2
CASSEDSYYNEKLFF	TGTGCCAGCAGCGAGGACAGCTATTATAATGAAAAACTGTTTTTT	once	.	TRBV9	TRBJ1-4
CASSPRDSPWEQFF	TGTGCCAGCAGCCCCCGGGACTCCCCGTGGGAGCAGTTCTTC	.	.	TRBV7-3	TRBJ2-1
CASNGGSPGGETQYF	TGTGCCAGCAACGGCGGGAGTCCCGGGGGAGAGACCCAGTACTTC	.	TRBD2	TRBV28	TRBJ2-5
CASSQEPRQGIIEQYF	TGTGCCAGCAGCCAAGAACCCAGGCAGGGGATAATCGAGCAGTACTTC	.	.	TRBV3-1/TRBV3-2	TRBJ2-7
CASSTRQIQETQYF	TGCGCCAGCAGCACCCGACAGATCCAAGAGACCCAGTACTTC	.	.	TRBV4-1	TRBJ2-5
CASSLGLFVNTEAFF	TGCGCCAGCAGCTTGGGACTTTTTGTTAACACTGAAGCTTTCTTT	.	.	TRBV5-1	TRBJ1-1
CASSEGDWKYNEQFF	TGTGCCAGCAGTGAAGGGGACTGGAAATACAATGAGCAGTTCTTC	few	.	TRBV6-1	TRBJ2-1
CSVQQGSHYEQYF	TGCAGCGTGCAACAGGGTTCACATTACGAGCAGTACTTC	.	.	TRBV29-1	TRBJ2-7